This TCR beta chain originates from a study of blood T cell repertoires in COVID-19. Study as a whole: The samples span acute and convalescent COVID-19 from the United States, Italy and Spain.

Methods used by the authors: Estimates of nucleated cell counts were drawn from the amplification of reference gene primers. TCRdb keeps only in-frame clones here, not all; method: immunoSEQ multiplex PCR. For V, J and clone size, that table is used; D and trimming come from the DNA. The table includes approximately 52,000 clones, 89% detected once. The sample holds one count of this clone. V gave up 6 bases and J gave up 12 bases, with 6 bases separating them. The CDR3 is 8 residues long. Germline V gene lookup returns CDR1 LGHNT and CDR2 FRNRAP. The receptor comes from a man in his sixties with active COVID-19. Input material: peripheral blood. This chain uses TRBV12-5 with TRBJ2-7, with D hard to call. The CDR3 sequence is CASGLWYF. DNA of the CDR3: TGTGCTAGTGGCCTGTGGTACTTC.